These 23 T cell receptor beta chains were all obtained from the same sample, sequenced in a study of post-analysis software for immune sequencing data. Unique molecular identifiers tagged the TCR beta cDNA libraries. TCRdb re-analysed the PCR reads in MiXCR, keeping a single row per CDR3 protein. In the table there are around 260,000 distinct CDR3 sequences, roughly a third of which are singletons. Study-wide results and caveats: With TRBV5-6, TRBV5-1 and TRBV20-1 included, about five TRBV segments were more frequent in patients than in controls.

What these receptors recognize is not known. The sequenced sample consisted of blood. Receptor source: a girl under 18 with multiple sclerosis.

This chain links TRBV20-1 with TRBJ1-1; unclear D gene. Germline V gene sequence: CDR1 DFQATT, CDR2 SNEGSKA (reference sequence). V dropped 0 bases and J dropped 5 bases, with 10 bases sitting between them. The CDR3 extends over 13 amino acids. CDR3 coding DNA: TGCAGTGCTAGAGATCGGCAGTATACTGAAGCTTTCTTT. The encoded protein is CSARDRQYTEAFF.

The chain uses TRBV28 and TRBJ1-4; D unclear. The CDR3 length is 12 residues. Per the germline V gene, CDR1 is MDHEN and CDR2 is SYDVKM. The ends were cut back, 6 bases at V and 8 bases at J, with 10 bases in the middle. CDR3 nucleotide sequence: TGTGCCAGCAGGACCTCAAGGGAAAAACTGTTTTTT. As protein: CASRTSREKLFF.

This clonotype was counted many times. This rearrangement joins TRBV20-1 to TRBJ2-1, with 11 bases matching TRBD2. Unmatched junction bases numbered 7, after V lost 5 bases and J lost 7 bases. There are 14 residues in the CDR3. Germline CDR1 DFQATT, CDR2 SNEGSKA (reference sequence). CDR3 loop: CSAGNSGGANEQFF. CDR3 nucleotide sequence: TGCAGTGCTGGGAATAGCGGGGGGGCGAATGAGCAGTTCTTC.

The chain combines TRBV14 with TRBJ2-7; no clear D. Trimming left V 2 bases short and J 1 base short, with 9 bases between. CDR1 and CDR2 (germline): SGHDN, FVKESK. This CDR3 is built from 14 residues. The CDR3 DNA reads TGTGCCAGCAGCCAAACGGTCGGGTCCTACGAGCAGTACTTC. This sequence encodes CASSQTVGSYEQYF.

This clonotype came up a few times. CDR3 amino acids: CASSSAAGTEAFF. In nucleotides, the CDR3 is TGCGCCAGCAGCTCGGCGGCCGGCACTGAAGCTTTCTTT. The chain combines TRBV5-1 with TRBJ1-1; D ambiguous. CDR3 length equals 13 residues. Germline CDR1 is SGHRS and CDR2 is YFSETQ. V was clipped by 3 bases and J by 4 bases, with 10 bases between them. The full variable domain, completed using reference TRBV5-1 and TRBJ1-1, is KAGVTQTPRYLIKTRGQQVTLSCSPISGHRSVSWYQQTPGQGLQFLFEYFSETQRNKGNFPGRFSGRQFSNSRSEMNVSTLELGDSALYLCASSSAAGTEAFFGQGTRLTVV.

This clonotype came up a few times. The CDR3 sequence: CASSRETGQTNEKLFF. The CDR3 bases are TGTGCCAGCAGTCGGGAGACGGGACAGACAAATGAAAAACTGTTTTTT. V gene TRBV2 combines with J gene TRBJ1-4; 7 bases are a match to TRBD1. This CDR3 is built from 16 residues. The J segment lost 5 bases and the V segment lost 5 bases, leaving 11 bases of the junction unmatched. Germline V gene sequence: CDR1 SNHLY, CDR2 FYNNEI.

About this clonotype: A read error is possible here, since a much larger clone lies one base away. This chain connects TRBV2 to TRBJ2-1, with D maybe TRBD2 (7 bases). The CDR3 contains 16 residues. CDR1 and CDR2 (germline): SNHLY, FYNNEI. V was pared by 11 bases and J by 2 bases, with 22 bases between. CDR3 protein: CACTILGGQTYNEQFF. CDR3 nucleotide sequence: TGTGCCTGCACCATCTTGGGGGGGCAGACCTACAATGAGCAGTTCTTC.

V usage is TRBV4-1 and J usage is TRBJ2-4; D is uncertain. There are 15 residues in the CDR3. CDR1 is MGHRA and CDR2 is YSYEKL in the germline V gene. V lost 3 bases to trimming and J lost 5 bases, with 14 bases between them. CDR3 region: CASSHLHRGQNIQYF. DNA of the CDR3: TGCGCCAGCAGCCACCTACATAGAGGTCAAAACATTCAGTACTTC.

This clonotype has ten or more counts. This rearrangement joins TRBV5-1 to TRBJ2-5, with 7 positions matching TRBD1. Germline V gives CDR1 SGHRS, CDR2 YFSETQ. The V gene end was trimmed by 4 bases and the J gene end by 2 bases; junction bases not matched to a gene: 5. The CDR3 has 14 amino acids. The CDR3 DNA follows: TGCGCCAGCAGCGACGGGACAGTGCAAGAGACCCAGTACTTC. It yields the protein CASSDGTVQETQYF.

This clonotype was observed many times. CDR3 protein: CASSSFTDTQYF. CDR3 coding DNA: TGTGCCAGCAGTTCCTTCACAGATACGCAGTATTTT. The rearrangement uses TRBV6-6 and TRBJ2-3; D uncertain. Germline V lookup: CDR1 MNHNY, CDR2 SVGAGI (reference sequence). V was clipped by 4 bases and J by 2 bases, with 4 bases between them. This CDR3 comprises 12 residues.

The CDR3 region has the DNA TGTGCCAGCAAAGCCAGCGGGCCGTCCTACGAGCAGTACTTC. It yields the protein CASKASGPSYEQYF. This chain connects TRBV7-9 to TRBJ2-7; tentative D call: TRBD2 (6 bases). Germline V CDR1 and CDR2: SEHNR, FQNEAQ (reference sequence). The germline V and J ends were trimmed by 7 bases and 1 base, with 14 bases remaining between them. This CDR3 is built from 14 residues.

In this sample, this clonotype turned up many times. The CDR3 here is CASSSAEVLAGVGETQYF. DNA for the CDR3: TGTGCCAGCAGCTCCGCGGAGGTGCTAGCGGGAGTCGGGGAGACCCAGTACTTC. V usage is TRBV7-2 and J usage is TRBJ2-5; TRBD2 matches at 10 bases. The V and J ends lost 4 bases and 5 bases, in that order; junction bases with no gene match: 16. CDR1 and CDR2 from the germline V gene are SGHTA and FQGNSA. The CDR3 contains 18 residues.

There are many counts of this clonotype. The J gene is TRBJ2-3, the V gene TRBV29-1; a weak D match, TRBD1 (6 bases). V gave up 2 bases and J gave up 1 base, with 10 bases separating them. This CDR3 spans 14 amino acids. Germline-derived CDR1 and CDR2 are SQVTM and ANQGSEA. CDR3 amino acids: CSVETGLGTDTQYF. The CDR3 bases are TGCAGCGTTGAAACAGGGTTGGGCACAGATACGCAGTATTTT.

In this sample, this clonotype turned up a few times. This chain joins TRBV5-1 and TRBJ1-1; no firm D call. Germline V lookup: CDR1 SGHRS, CDR2 YFSETQ. Trimming took off 5 bases at V and 4 bases at J, with 21 bases between the two ends. The CDR3 runs 16 residues. CDR3 amino acids: CASSRGQALKATEAFF. The CDR3 nucleotides read TGCGCCAGCAGTCGGGGTCAGGCCCTTAAAGCCACTGAAGCTTTCTTT. Variable domain in full (rest from reference TRBV5-1 and TRBJ1-1): KAGVTQTPRYLIKTRGQQVTLSCSPISGHRSVSWYQQTPGQGLQFLFEYFSETQRNKGNFPGRFSGRQFSNSRSEMNVSTLELGDSALYLCASSRGQALKATEAFFGQGTRLTVV.

This clonotype has more than one count but fewer than ten. J is TRBJ2-2 and V is TRBV12-3 or TRBV12-4, with TRBD1 matching 8 bases. The CDR3 loop spans 15 amino acids. The V and J ends lost 4 bases and 7 bases, in that order; junction bases with no gene match: 8. The CDR3 is CASSSSRGRNGELFF. The DNA for the CDR3 is TGTGCCAGCAGTTCCTCCAGGGGGCGTAACGGGGAGCTGTTTTTT.

This clonotype came up many times. The rearrangement links TRBV20-1 to TRBJ2-5; TRBD2 matches at 7 bases. This CDR3 is built from 16 residues. The V and J ends lost 4 bases and 3 bases, in that order; junction bases with no gene match: 14. The V gene's germline CDR1 is DFQATT and CDR2 SNEGSKA (reference sequence). The chain's CDR3 is CSATRTSGGREETQYF. Written as DNA, the CDR3 is TGCAGTGCTACCAGAACTTCCGGGGGGAGGGAAGAGACCCAGTACTTC.

This clonotype has ten or more counts. The chain is built from TRBV3-1 and TRBJ1-2; 10 bases match TRBD1. The V gene end was trimmed by 2 bases and the J gene end by 8 bases; junction bases not matched to a gene: 5. There are 14 residues in the CDR3. The germline V gene encodes CDR1 LGHDT and CDR2 YNNKEL (reference sequence). The CDR3 protein is CASSQWDRGRGYTF. CDR3 nucleotide sequence: TGTGCCAGCAGCCAATGGGACAGGGGAAGAGGCTACACCTTC.

The gene calls are TRBV7-2 and TRBJ2-3; 11 bases map to TRBD2. The CDR3 has 15 amino acids. Germline trimming cut 5 bases from V and 4 bases from J; bases unmatched to any gene: 5. CDR1 SGHTA and CDR2 FQGNSA come from the germline V gene. CDR3 protein: CASSVSGGAPDTQYF. In DNA form, the CDR3 reads TGTGCCAGCAGCGTTAGCGGGGGGGCTCCAGATACGCAGTATTTT.

This clonotype appeared a few times. This sequence may be a read error, since a much larger clone differs from it by one base. The rearrangement uses TRBV6-4 and TRBJ2-1; 12 bases are a match to TRBD2. The CDR3 has 14 residues. Trimming at V came to 4 bases and at J to 7 bases, leaving 2 bases not matched to a gene. From germline, CDR1 is MRHNA and CDR2 SNTAGT. For the CDR3, the DNA is TGTGCCAGCAGTGCTAGCGGGGGGGGAAATGAGCAGTTCTTC. Encoded protein: CASSASGGGNEQFF.

The V and J genes are TRBV20-1 and TRBJ2-4; D is possibly TRBD1 or TRBD2 (5 bases each). The CDR3 totals 18 residues. The V gene's germline CDR1 is DFQATT and CDR2 SNEGSKA (reference sequence). V was cut by 6 bases and J by 0 bases, with 24 bases left in between. CDR3 region: CSAHDRDLHALAKNIQYF. The CDR3 nucleotides read TGCAGTGCCCACGACCGGGACCTCCATGCTCTAGCCAAAAACATTCAGTACTTC.

The rearrangement links TRBV20-1 to TRBJ2-4, with TRBD2 as a possible D gene (6 bases). The closer fit of TRBJ2-7 to the DNA end suggests the J call may be wrong. Germline V gene sequence: CDR1 DFQATT, CDR2 SNEGSKA (reference sequence). The CDR3 spans 12 residues. The CDR3 DNA is TGCAGTGCTAGCGGGAGTGGGTACGAGCAGTACTTC. The encoded protein is CSASGSGYEQYF.

This clonotype appeared many times. The chain joins TRBV29-1 to TRBJ1-2; D is possibly TRBD1 (5 bases). V lost 7 bases to trimming and J lost 4 bases, with 16 bases between them. Germline CDR1 SQVTM, CDR2 ANQGSEA. This CDR3 is 13 amino acids long. CDR3 sequence (DNA): TGCAGCGCCGATGGGGGGGAGACCTATGGCTACACCTTC. It encodes CSADGGETYGYTF.

This clonotype was seen at least ten times. The rearrangement links TRBV7-2 to TRBJ2-3; perhaps TRBD1 as D (6 bases). The CDR3 extends over 12 amino acids. Germline V gives CDR1 SGHTA, CDR2 FQGNSA. CDR3 amino acids: CAITRGTDTQYF. In nucleotides, the CDR3 is TGTGCTATCACAAGGGGGACAGATACGCAGTATTTT.